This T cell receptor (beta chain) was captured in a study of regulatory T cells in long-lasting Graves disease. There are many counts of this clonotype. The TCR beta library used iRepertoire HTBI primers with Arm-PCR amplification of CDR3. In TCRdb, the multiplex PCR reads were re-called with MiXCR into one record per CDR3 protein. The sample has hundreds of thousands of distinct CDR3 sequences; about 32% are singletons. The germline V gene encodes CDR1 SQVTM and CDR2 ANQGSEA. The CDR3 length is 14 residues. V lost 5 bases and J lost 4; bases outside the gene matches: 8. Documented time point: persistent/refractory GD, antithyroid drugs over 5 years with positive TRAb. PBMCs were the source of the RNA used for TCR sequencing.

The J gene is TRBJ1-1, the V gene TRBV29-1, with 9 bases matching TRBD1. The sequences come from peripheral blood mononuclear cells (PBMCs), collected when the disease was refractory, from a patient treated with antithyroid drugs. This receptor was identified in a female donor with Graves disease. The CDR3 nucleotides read TGCAGCGTTACGGACAGGGGAAAAGGCACTGAAGCTTTCTTT. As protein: CSVTDRGKGTEAFF.